This T cell receptor beta chain was captured by sequencing in a study of Ad26.COV2.S vaccination and SARS-CoV-2 variants. Study-wide background: The study gave Ad26.COV2.S intramuscularly, once or twice 56 days apart. Whole-study results and caveats: While placebo recipients had lower spike-specific TCR breadth, vaccine recipients had more. The authors reported substantial breadth in spike-specific CD8+ and CD4+ T cell responses after vaccination.

Germline-derived CDR1 and CDR2 are MNHEY and SMNVEV (reference sequence). The CDR3 runs to 15 residues. Germline trimming cut 5 bases from V and 1 base from J; bases unmatched to any gene: 5. With respect to this clone: Its antigen is unidentified.

TCRdb keeps only in-frame clones here, not all; method: immunoSEQ multiplex PCR. The sample comprises 400,000 to 450,000 clones, 90% of which are singletons, and roughly 3.9% rests with the top ten. Treatment defined: some 19 received Ad26.COV2.S at low or high dose, single or two shots; 5 received placebo; per-sample allocation not given. The study sampled participants on day 63 after the first vaccine or placebo injection. This chain connects TRBV27 to TRBJ2-7; 10 nucleotides align to TRBD1. The source material was peripheral blood, sampled in a trial of Ad26.COV2.S vaccine versus placebo. The sequence derives from a person between 18 and 65 years old who received the Ad26.COV2.S COVID-19 vaccine or a placebo. The DNA of the CDR3 is TGTGCCAGCAGTCGAGCGGGACAGGGGTCCTACGAGCAGTACTTC. Translating it yields CASSRAGQGSYEQYF.